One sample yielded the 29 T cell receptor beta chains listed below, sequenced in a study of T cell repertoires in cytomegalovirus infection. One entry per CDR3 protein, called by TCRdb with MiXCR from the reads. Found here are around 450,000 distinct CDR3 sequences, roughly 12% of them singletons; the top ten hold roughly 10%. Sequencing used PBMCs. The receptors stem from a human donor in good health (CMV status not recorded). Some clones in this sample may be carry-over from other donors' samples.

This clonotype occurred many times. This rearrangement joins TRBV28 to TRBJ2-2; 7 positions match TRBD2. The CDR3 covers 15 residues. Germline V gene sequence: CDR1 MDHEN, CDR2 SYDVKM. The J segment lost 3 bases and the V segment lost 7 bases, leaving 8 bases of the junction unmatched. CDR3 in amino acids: CASTLSGPYTGELFF. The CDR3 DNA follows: TGTGCCAGCACCCTTAGCGGGCCTTACACCGGGGAGCTGTTTTTT. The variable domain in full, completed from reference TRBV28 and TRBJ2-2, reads DVKVTQSSRYLVKRTGEKVFLECVQDMDHENMFWYRQDPGLGLRLIYFSYDVKMKEKGDIPEGYSVSREKKERFSLILESASTNQTSMYLCASTLSGPYTGELFFGEGSRLTVL.

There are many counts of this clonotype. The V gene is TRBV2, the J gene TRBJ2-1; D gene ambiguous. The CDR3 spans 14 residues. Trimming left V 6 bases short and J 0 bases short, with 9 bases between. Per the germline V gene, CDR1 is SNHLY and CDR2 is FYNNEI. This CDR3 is CASSASRSYNEQFF. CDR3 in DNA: TGTGCCAGCAGCGCCTCACGCTCCTACAATGAGCAGTTCTTC. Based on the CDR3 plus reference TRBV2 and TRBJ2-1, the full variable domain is EPEVTQTPSHQVTQMGQEVILRCVPISNHLYFYWYRQILGQKVEFLVSFYNNEISEKSEIFDDQFSVERPDGSNFTLKIRSTKLEDSAMYFCASSASRSYNEQFFGPGTRLTVL.

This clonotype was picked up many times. In DNA form, the CDR3 reads TGTGCCAGCAGTCGGCAGGGGAGGGCCACAGATACGCAGTATTTT. It encodes CASSRQGRATDTQYF. The chain couples TRBV6-8 to TRBJ2-3; a possible D gene is TRBD2 (7 bases). Germline assignment: CDR1 MNHGY and CDR2 SAAAGT. V was clipped by 5 bases and J by 2 bases, with 14 bases between them. This CDR3 spans 15 amino acids.

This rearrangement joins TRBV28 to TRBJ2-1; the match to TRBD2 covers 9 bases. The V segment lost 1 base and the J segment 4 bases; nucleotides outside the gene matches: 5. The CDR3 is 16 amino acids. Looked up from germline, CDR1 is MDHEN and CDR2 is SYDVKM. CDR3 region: CASSLLGSGSYNEQFF. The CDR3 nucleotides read TGTGCCAGCAGTTTATTAGGTAGCGGGAGTTACAATGAGCAGTTCTTC. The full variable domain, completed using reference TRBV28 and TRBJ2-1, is DVKVTQSSRYLVKRTGEKVFLECVQDMDHENMFWYRQDPGLGLRLIYFSYDVKMKEKGDIPEGYSVSREKKERFSLILESASTNQTSMYLCASSLLGSGSYNEQFFGPGTRLTVL.

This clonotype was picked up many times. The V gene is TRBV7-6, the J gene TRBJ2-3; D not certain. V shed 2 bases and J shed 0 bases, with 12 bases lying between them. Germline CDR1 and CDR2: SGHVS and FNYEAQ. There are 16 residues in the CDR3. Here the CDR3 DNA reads TGTGCCAGCAGCTTAAACCCCGGAACTAGCACAGATACGCAGTATTTT. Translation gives CASSLNPGTSTDTQYF.

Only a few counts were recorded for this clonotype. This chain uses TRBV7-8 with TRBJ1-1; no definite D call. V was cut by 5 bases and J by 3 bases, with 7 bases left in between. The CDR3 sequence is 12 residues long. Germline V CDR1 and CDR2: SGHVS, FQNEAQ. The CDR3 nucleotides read TGTGCCAGCAGCCATGCGGACACTGAAGCTTTCTTT. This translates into CASSHADTEAFF.

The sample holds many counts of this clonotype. Here the CDR3 reads CSARDGTYNSPLHF. The CDR3 nucleotides read TGCAGTGCTAGAGACGGGACATATAATTCACCCCTCCACTTT. The chain uses TRBV20-1 and TRBJ1-6; the D gene is possibly TRBD1 (6 bases). V was pared by 0 bases and J by 4 bases, with 7 bases between. The CDR3 sequence is 14 residues long. The germline V gene has CDR1 DFQATT and CDR2 SNEGSKA (reference sequence).

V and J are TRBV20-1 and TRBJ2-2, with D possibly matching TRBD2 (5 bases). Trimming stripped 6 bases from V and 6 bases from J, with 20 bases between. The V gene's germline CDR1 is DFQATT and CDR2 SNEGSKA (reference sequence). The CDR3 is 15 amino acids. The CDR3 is CSAQAPRGFAGELFF. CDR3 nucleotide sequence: TGCAGTGCACAAGCGCCCCGAGGGTTTGCCGGGGAGCTGTTTTTT.

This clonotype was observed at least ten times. CDR3 sequence reads: CASSRDPTSQPQHF. CDR3 DNA: TGCGCCAGCAGCAGGGACCCCACGAGTCAGCCCCAGCATTTT. The chain has TRBV5-1 and TRBJ1-5; D might be TRBD1 (5 bases). The CDR3 sequence is 14 residues long. Germline loops: CDR1 SGHRS, CDR2 YFSETQ. V lost 4 bases and J lost 6, with 14 bases in between.

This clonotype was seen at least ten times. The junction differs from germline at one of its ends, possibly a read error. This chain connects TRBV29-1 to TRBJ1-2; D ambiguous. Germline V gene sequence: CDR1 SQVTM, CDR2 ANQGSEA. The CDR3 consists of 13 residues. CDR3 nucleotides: TGCAGCGTCGGCCTTAATCGGGCATGGGAGCCGCGCTTC. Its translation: CSVGLNRAWEPRF.

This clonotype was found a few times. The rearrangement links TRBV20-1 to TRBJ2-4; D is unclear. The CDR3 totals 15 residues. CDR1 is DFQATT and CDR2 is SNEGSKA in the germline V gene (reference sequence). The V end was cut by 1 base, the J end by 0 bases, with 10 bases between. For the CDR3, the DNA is TGCAGTGCTAGAGGGAGAACAGAAGCCAAAAACATTCAGTACTTC. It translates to CSARGRTEAKNIQYF.

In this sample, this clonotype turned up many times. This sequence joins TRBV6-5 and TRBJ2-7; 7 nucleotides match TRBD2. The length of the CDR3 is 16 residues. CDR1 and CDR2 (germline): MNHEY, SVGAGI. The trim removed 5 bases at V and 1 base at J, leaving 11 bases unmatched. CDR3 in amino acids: CASSPSGEGQSYEQYF. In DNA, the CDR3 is TGTGCCAGCAGTCCGTCCGGGGAGGGGCAGTCCTACGAGCAGTACTTC.

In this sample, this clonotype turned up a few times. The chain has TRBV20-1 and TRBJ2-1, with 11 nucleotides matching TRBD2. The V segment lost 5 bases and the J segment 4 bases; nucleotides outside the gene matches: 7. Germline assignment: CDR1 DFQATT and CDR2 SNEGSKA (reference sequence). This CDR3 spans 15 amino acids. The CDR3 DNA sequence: TGCAGTGCTGTTGTAGCGGGAGGGACATACAATGAGCAGTTCTTC. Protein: CSAVVAGGTYNEQFF.

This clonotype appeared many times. CDR3 protein: CASSFKSPRDKTQYF. CDR3 nucleotide sequence: TGTGCCAGCAGTTTTAAGAGCCCCAGGGACAAGACCCAGTACTTC. The chain uses TRBV28 and TRBJ2-5; D is perhaps TRBD1 (6 bases). This CDR3 is built from 15 residues. V gave up 3 bases and J gave up 6 bases, with 17 bases separating them. Germline CDR1 reads MDHEN; CDR2 reads SYDVKM.

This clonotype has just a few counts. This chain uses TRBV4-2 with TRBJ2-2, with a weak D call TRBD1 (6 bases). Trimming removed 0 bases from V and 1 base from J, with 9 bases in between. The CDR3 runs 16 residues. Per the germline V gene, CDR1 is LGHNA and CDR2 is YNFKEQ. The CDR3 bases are TGTGCCAGCAGCCAAGATCGACAGGAGAACACCGGGGAGCTGTTTTTT. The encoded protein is CASSQDRQENTGELFF.

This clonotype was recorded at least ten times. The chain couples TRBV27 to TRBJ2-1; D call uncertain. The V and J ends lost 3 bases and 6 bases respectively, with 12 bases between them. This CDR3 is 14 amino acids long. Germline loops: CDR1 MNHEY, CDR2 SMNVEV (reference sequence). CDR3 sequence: CASSFKLPSNEQFF. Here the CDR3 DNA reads TGTGCCAGCAGTTTTAAACTACCCTCCAATGAGCAGTTCTTC.

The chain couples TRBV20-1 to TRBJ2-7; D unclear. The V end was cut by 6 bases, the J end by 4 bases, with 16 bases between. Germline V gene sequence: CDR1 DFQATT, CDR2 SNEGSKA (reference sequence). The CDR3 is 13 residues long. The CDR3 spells CSARGGFQYEQYF. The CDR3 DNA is TGCAGTGCCCGCGGTGGATTTCAGTACGAGCAGTACTTC.

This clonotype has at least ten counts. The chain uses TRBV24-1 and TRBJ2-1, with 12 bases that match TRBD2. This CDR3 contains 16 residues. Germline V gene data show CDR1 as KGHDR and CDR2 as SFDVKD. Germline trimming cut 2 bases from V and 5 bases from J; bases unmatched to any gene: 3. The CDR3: CATSDWTSGTDNEQFF. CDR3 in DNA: TGTGCCACCAGTGATTGGACTAGCGGGACCGACAATGAGCAGTTCTTC.

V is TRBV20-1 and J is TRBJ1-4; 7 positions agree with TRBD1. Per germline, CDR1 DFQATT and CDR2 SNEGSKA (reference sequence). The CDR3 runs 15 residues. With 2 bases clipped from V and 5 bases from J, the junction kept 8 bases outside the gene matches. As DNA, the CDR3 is TGCAGTGCTAGACCACCGGGACAGAGAAATGAAAAACTGTTTTTT. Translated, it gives CSARPPGQRNEKLFF.

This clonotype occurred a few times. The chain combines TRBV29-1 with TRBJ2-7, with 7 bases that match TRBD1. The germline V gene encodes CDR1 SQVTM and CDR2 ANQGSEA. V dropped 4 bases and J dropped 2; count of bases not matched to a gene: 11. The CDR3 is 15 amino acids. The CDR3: CSVARGLTGAYEQYF. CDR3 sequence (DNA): TGCAGCGTTGCGAGAGGGCTAACAGGGGCCTACGAGCAGTACTTC.

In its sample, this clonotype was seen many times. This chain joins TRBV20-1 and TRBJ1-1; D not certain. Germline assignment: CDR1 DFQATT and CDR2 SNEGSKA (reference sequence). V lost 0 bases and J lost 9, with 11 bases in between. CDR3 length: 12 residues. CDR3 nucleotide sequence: TGCAGTGCTAGAGATCAACCTTTCCAAGCTTTCTTT. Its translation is CSARDQPFQAFF.

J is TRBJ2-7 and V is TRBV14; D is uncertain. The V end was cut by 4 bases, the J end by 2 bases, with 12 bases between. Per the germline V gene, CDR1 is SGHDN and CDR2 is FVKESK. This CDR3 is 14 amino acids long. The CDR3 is CASSPRASTYEQYF. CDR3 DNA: TGTGCCAGCAGCCCTCGGGCTTCTACCTACGAGCAGTACTTC.

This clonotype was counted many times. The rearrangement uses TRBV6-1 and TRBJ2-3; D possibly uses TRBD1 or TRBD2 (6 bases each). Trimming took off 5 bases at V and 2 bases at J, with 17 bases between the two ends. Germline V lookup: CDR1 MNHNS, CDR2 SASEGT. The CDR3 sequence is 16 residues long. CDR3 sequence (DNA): TGTGCCAGCAGTAAATCGACAGGACTAAACACAGATACGCAGTATTTT. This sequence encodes CASSKSTGLNTDTQYF.

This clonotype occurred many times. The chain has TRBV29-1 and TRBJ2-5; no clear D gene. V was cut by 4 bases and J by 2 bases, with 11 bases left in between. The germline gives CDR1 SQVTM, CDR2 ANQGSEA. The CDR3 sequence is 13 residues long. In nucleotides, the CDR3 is TGCAGCGTTGGGATGGGTCGACAAGAGACCCAGTACTTC. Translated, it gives CSVGMGRQETQYF.

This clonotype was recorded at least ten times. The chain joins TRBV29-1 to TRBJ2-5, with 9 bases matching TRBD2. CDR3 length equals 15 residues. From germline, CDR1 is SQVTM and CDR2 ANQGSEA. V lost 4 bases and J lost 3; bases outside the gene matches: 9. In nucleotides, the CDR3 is TGCAGCGTTGGAGCAGTAGCGGGAGTTAAAGAGACCCAGTACTTC. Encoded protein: CSVGAVAGVKETQYF. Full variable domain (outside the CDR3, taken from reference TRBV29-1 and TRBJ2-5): SAVISQKPSRDICQRGTSLTIQCQVDSQVTMMFWYRQQPGQSLTLIATANQGSEATYESGFVIDKFPISRPNLTFSTLTVSNMSPEDSSIYLCSVGAVAGVKETQYFGPGTRLLVL.

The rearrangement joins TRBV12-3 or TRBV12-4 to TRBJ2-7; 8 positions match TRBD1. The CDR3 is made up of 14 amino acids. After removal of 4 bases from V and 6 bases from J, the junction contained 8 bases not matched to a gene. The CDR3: CASSSQGALGEQYF. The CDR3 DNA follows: TGTGCCAGCAGTTCTCAGGGGGCTCTGGGCGAGCAGTACTTC.

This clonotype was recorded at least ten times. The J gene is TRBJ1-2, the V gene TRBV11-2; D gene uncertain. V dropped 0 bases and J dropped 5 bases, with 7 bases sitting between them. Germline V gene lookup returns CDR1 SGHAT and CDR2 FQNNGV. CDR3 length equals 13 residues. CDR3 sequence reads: CASSLDGLYGYTF. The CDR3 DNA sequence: TGTGCCAGCAGCTTAGACGGACTATATGGCTACACCTTC.

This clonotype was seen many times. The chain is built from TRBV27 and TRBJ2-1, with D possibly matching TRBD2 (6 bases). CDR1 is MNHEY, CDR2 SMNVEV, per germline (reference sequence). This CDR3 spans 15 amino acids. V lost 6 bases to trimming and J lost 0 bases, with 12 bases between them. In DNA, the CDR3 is TGTGCCAGCAGACCCGGGACTTCCTCCTACAATGAGCAGTTCTTC. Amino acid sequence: CASRPGTSSYNEQFF.

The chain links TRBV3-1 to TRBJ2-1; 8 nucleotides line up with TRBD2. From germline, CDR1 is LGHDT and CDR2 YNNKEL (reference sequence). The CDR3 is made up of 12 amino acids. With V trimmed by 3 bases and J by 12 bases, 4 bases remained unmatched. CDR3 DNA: TGTGCCAGCAGCCAGTTCCTAGCGGGGCAGTTCTTC. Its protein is CASSQFLAGQFF.